Listed below are T cell receptor beta chains from one sample, sequenced in a study of identical twins. TCRdb analysed the 5' RACE reads with MiXCR anew, one entry per CDR3 protein. The repertoire holds about 190,000 distinct CDR3 sequences, with about 15% as singletons. These data were also filed under a second study, of T cells expressing NK-cell markers.

Source material: CD8+ T cells sorted from blood. The receptors originated from a woman under 30 in good health. CDR3s leave out the opening cysteine and the closing phenylalanine or tryptophan.

v_call cdr3_aa
TRBV15 ATASPHREETQY
TRBV29-1 SVPGEMNTEAF
TRBV15 ATSRDGGAGQPQH
TRBV6-1 ASSETSGRFTDTQY
TRBV6-5 ASERGTEAF
TRBV7-9 ASSMGTGGFGDTEAF
TRBV27 ASSFSGRGTYEQY
TRBV6-2/TRBV6-3 ASGILRGGEQF
TRBV15 ATSYGTGNYEQY
TRBV25-1 ASRRKGLNTEAF
TRBV5-1 ASRRPDANEQF
TRBV5-5 ASSLVGTGYEQF
TRBV7-9 ASTLGTSKMYEQY
TRBV9 ASSVSGGYTGELF
TRBV3-1 ASSPGGQGQETQY
TRBV5-1 ASSFLLAGETQY
TRBV6-5 ASSYEGLSRAF